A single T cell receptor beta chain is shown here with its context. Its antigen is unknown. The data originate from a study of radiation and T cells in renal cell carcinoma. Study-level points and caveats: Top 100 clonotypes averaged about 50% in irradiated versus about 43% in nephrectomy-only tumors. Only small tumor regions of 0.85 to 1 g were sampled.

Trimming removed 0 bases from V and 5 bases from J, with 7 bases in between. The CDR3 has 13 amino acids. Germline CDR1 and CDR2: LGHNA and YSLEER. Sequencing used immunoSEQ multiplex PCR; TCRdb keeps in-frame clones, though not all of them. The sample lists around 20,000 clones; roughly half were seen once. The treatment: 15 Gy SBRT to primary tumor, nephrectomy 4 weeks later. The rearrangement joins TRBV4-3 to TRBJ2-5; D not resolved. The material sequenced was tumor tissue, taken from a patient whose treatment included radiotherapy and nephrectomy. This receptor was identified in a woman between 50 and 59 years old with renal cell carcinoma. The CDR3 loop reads CASSQDPGETQYF. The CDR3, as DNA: TGCGCCAGCAGCCAAGATCCAGGCGAGACCCAGTACTTC.